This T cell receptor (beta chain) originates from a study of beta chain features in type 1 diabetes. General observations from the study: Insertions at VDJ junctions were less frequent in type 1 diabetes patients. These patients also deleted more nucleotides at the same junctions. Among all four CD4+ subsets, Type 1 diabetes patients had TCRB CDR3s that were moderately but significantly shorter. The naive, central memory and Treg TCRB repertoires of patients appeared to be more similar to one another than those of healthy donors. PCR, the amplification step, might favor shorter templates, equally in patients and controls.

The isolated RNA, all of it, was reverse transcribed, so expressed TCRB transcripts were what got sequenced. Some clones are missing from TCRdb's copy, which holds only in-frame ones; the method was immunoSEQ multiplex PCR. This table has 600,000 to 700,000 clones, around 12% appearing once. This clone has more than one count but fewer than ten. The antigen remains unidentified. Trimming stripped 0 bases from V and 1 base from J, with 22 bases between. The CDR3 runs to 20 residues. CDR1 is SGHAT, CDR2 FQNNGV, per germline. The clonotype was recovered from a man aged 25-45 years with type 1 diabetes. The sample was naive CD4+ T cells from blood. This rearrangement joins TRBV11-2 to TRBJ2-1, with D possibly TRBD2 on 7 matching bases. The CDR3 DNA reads TGTGCCAGCAGCTTAGAGAGGGGGACCCTAGCGGTGACATCCTACAATGAGCAGTTCTTC. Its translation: CASSLERGTLAVTSYNEQFF.